This is a list of T cell receptor beta chains from one sample in a study of beta chain features in type 1 diabetes. The protocol was immunoSEQ multiplex PCR, while the TCRdb copy is restricted to in-frame clones and leaves out a portion. The sample has around 400,000 clones, 10% to 15% seen once. The sequencing sample was made of naive CD4+ T cells from blood. These receptors were obtained from a man younger than 35 in good health. Both conserved end residues are part of each CDR3. D genes are given only for firm matches. Expanded clones get a size class; other rows say once, few or many, or leave the size out.

D | J | size | V | length | CDR3 | DNA
. | TRBJ1-3 | few | TRBV30 | 13 | CAWSISLGNTIYF | TGTGCCTGGAGTATCTCCCTAGGAAACACCATATATTTT
TRBD2 | TRBJ2-7 | . | TRBV28 | 14 | CASRVSGRDHEQYF | TGTGCCAGCAGAGTTAGCGGGAGAGACCACGAGCAGTACTTC
. | TRBJ1-5 | few | TRBV5-1 | 14 | CASSLGSGNQPQHF | TGCGCCAGCAGCCTGGGGAGCGGCAATCAGCCCCAGCATTTT
TRBD1 | TRBJ1-1 | . | TRBV18 | 15 | CASSFQPGQYTEAFF | TGTGCCAGCTCCTTCCAACCGGGACAGTATACTGAAGCTTTCTTT
TRBD1 | TRBJ2-1 | . | TRBV9 | 18 | CASSVAEPGTGPYNEQFF | TGTGCCAGCAGCGTAGCGGAACCCGGGACAGGGCCCTACAATGAGCAGTTCTTC
. | TRBJ1-5 | few | TRBV28 | 13 | CAAGGYSNQPQHF | TGTGCAGCGGGGGGATATAGCAATCAGCCCCAGCATTTT
TRBD1 | TRBJ2-1 | few | TRBV7-2 | 13 | CASSERGLHEQFF | TGTGCCAGCAGCGAAAGGGGGCTTCATGAGCAGTTCTTC
. | TRBJ1-1 | . | TRBV6-5 | 14 | CASSYARRDTEAFF | TGTGCCAGCAGTTACGCCAGGAGGGACACTGAAGCTTTCTTT
. | TRBJ1-4 | . | TRBV18 | 13 | CASSRRVNEKLFF | TGTGCCAGCTCACGACGGGTTAATGAAAAACTGTTTTTT
. | TRBJ2-1 | . | TRBV7-2 | 14 | CASSFRDLDNEQFF | TGTGCCAGCAGCTTCCGGGATCTGGACAATGAGCAGTTCTTC
TRBD2 | TRBJ2-5 | . | TRBV5-6 | 14 | CASGWGGGQETQYF | TGTGCCAGCGGCTGGGGGGGAGGCCAAGAGACCCAGTACTTC
. | TRBJ2-1 | . | TRBV9 | 13 | CASSGSPNNEQFF | TGTGCCAGCAGCGGGAGCCCAAACAATGAGCAGTTCTTC
. | TRBJ2-5 | . | TRBV7-2 | 17 | CASSLRRGGVIRETQYF | TGTGCCAGCAGCCTCCGTCGCGGGGGCGTCATTAGGGAGACCCAGTACTTC
TRBD2 | TRBJ2-7 | few | TRBV10-3 | 15 | CAISESSGRIYEQYF | TGTGCCATCAGTGAATCCAGCGGGAGGATTTACGAGCAGTACTTC
. | TRBJ1-1 | . | TRBV6-4 | 10 | CASSDSRAFF | TGTGCCAGCAGTGACTCTCGGGCTTTCTTT
TRBD2 | TRBJ2-2 | . | TRBV9 | 14 | CASSPGGFTGELFF | TGTGCCAGCAGCCCCGGGGGGTTCACCGGGGAGCTGTTTTTT